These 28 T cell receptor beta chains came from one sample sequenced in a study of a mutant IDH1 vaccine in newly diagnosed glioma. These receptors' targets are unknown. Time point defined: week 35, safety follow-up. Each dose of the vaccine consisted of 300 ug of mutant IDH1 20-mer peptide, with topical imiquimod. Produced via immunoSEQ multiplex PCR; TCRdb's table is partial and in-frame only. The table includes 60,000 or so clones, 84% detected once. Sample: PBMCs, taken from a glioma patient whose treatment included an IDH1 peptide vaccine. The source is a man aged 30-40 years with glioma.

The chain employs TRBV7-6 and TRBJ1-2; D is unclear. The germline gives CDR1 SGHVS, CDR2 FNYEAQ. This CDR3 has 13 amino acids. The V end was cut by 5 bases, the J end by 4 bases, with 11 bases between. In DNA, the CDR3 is TGTGCCAGCAGCCAACCGGGAGGCTATGGCTACACCTTC. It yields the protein CASSQPGGYGYTF.

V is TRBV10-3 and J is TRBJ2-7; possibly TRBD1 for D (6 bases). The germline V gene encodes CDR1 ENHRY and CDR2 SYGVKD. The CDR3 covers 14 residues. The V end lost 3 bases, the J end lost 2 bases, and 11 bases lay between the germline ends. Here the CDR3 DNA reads TGTGCCATCAGTGAAGGACAGACTACCTACGAGCAGTACTTC. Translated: CAISEGQTTYEQYF.

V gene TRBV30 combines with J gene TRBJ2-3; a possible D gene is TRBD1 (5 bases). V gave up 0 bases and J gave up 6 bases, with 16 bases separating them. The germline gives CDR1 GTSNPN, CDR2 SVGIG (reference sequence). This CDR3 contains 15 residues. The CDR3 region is CAWSVQVGSGDTQYF. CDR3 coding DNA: TGTGCCTGGAGTGTACAGGTTGGGTCCGGCGATACGCAGTATTTT.

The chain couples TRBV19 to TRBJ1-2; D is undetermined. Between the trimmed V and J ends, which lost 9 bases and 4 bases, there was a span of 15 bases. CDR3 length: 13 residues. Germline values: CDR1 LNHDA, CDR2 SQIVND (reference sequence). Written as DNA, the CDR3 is TGTGCCAGCAACTCTGGCAGCTTCTATGGCTACACCTTC. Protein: CASNSGSFYGYTF.

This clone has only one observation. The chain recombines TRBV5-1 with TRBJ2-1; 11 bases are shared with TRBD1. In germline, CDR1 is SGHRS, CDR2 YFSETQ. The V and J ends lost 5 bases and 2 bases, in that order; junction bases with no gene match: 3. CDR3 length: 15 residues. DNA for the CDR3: TGCGCCAGCAGACCGGACAGGGGGCCCTACAATGAGCAGTTCTTC. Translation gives CASRPDRGPYNEQFF.

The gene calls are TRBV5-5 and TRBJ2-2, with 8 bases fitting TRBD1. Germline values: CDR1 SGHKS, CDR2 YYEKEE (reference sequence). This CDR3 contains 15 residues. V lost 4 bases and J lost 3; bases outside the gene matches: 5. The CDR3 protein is CASSIQGEYTGELFF. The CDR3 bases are TGTGCCAGCAGCATACAGGGGGAGTACACCGGGGAGCTGTTTTTT. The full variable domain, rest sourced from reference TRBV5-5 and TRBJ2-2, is DAGVTQSPTHLIKTRGQQVTLRCSPISGHKSVSWYQQVLGQGPQFIFQYYEKEERGRGNFPDRFSARQFPNYSSELNVNALLLGDSALYLCASSIQGEYTGELFFGEGSRLTVL.

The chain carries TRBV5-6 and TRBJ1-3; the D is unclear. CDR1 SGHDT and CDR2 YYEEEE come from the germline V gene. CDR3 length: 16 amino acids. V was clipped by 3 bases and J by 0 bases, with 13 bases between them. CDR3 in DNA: TGTGCCAGCAGCTCTAGGACGGGCAGCTCTGGAAACACCATATATTTT. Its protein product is CASSSRTGSSGNTIYF.

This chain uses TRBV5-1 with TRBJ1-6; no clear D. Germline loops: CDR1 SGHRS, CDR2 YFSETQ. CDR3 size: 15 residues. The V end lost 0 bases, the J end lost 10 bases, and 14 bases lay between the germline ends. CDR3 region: CASSLAGRLGSPLHF. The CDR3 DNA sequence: TGCGCCAGCAGCTTGGCCGGTAGGCTCGGATCACCCCTCCACTTT.

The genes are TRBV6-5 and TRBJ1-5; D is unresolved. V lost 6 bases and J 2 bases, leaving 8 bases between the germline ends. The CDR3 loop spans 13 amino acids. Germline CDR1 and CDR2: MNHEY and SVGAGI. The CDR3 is CASSLSGNQPQHF. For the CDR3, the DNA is TGTGCCAGCAGCTTGAGTGGCAATCAGCCCCAGCATTTT.

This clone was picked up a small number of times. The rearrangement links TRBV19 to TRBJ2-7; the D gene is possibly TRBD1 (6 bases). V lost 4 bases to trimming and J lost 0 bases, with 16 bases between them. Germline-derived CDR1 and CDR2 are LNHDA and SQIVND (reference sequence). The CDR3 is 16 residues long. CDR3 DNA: TGTGCCAGTAGTAAAAAAAAACGGGACAACTCCTACGAGCAGTACTTC. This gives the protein CASSKKKRDNSYEQYF.

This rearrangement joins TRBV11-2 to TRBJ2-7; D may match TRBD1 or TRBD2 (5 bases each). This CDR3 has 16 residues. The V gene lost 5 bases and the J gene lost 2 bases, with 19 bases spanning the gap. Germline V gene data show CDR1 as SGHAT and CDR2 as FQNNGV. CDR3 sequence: CASSRGVREFPYEQYF. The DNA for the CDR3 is TGTGCCAGCAGCCGAGGGGTAAGGGAGTTTCCCTACGAGCAGTACTTC. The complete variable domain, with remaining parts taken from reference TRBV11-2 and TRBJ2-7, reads EAGVAQSPRYKIIEKRQSVAFWCNPISGHATLYWYQQILGQGPKLLIQFQNNGVVDDSQLPKDRFSAERLKGVDSTLKIQPAKLEDSAVYLCASSRGVREFPYEQYFGPGTRLTVT.

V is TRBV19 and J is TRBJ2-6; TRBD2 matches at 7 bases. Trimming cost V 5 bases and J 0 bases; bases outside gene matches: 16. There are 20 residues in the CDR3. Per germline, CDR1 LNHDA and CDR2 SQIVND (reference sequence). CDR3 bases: TGTGCCAGTAGTCGTCCGAGTTTGTGGGGGGGTACCTCTGGGGCCAACGTCCTGACTTTC. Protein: CASSRPSLWGGTSGANVLTF.

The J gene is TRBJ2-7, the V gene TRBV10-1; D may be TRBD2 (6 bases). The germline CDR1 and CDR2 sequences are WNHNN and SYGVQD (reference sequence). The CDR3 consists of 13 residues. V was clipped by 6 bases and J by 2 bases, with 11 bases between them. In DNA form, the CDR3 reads TGCGCCAGCAGACCGGACTATACCTACGAGCAGTACTTC. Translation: CASRPDYTYEQYF.

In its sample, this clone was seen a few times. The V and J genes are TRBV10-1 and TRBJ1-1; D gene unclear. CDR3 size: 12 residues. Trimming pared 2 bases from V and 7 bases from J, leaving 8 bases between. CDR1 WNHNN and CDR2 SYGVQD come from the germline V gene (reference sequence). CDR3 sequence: CASSEEGYEAFF. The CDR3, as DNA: TGCGCCAGCAGTGAGGAAGGGTATGAAGCTTTCTTT.

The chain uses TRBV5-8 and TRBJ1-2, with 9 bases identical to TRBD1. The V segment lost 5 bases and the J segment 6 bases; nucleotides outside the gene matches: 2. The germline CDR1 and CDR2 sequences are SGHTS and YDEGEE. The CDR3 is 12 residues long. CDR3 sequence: CASRQGAHGYTF. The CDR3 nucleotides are TGTGCCAGCAGACAGGGGGCACATGGCTACACCTTC.

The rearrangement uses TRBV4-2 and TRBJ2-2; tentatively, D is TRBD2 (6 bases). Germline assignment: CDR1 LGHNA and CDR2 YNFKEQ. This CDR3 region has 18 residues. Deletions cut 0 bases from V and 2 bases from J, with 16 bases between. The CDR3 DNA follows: TGTGCCAGCAGCCAAGATGGGGCGGAGGGGCCTAACACCGGGGAGCTGTTTTTT. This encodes CASSQDGAEGPNTGELFF.

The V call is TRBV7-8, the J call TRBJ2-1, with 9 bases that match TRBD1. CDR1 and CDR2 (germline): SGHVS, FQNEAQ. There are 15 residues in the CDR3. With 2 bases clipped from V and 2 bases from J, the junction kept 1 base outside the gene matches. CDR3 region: CASSLRQGAYNEQFF. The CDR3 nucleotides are TGTGCCAGCAGCTTACGACAGGGGGCCTACAATGAGCAGTTCTTC.

CDR3 sequence: CASSQGGGNQPQHF. CDR3 in DNA: TGTGCCAGCAGCCAGGGGGGCGGCAATCAGCCCCAGCATTTT. The chain combines TRBV13 with TRBJ1-5, with 7 positions matching TRBD1. CDR3 size: 14 residues. The trim removed 5 bases at V and 2 bases at J, leaving 3 bases unmatched. Germline lookup yields CDR1 PRHDT and CDR2 FYEKMQ (reference sequence).

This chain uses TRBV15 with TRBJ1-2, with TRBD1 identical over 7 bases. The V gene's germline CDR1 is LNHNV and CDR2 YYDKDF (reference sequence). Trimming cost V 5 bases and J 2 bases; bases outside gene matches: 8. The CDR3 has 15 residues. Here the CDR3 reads CATSGYWGQNYGYTF. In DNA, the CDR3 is TGTGCCACCAGCGGATATTGGGGACAGAACTATGGCTACACCTTC.

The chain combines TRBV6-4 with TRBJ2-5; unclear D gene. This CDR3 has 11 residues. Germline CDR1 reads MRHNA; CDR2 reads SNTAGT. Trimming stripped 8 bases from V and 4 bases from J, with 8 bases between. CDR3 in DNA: TGTGCCAGCTTGCCCTTAGAGACCCAGTACTTC. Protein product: CASLPLETQYF.

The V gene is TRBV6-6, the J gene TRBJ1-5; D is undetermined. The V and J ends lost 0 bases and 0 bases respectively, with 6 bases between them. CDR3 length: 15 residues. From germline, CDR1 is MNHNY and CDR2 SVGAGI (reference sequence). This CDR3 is CASSYSSDSNQPQHF. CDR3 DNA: TGTGCCAGCAGTTACTCCAGCGATAGCAATCAGCCCCAGCATTTT.

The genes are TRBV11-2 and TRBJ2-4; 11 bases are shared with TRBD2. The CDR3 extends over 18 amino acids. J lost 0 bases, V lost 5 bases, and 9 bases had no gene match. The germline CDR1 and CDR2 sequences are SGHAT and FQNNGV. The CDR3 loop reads CASSRTSGQEVAKNIQYF. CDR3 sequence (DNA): TGTGCCAGCAGCCGGACTAGCGGGCAGGAGGTAGCCAAAAACATTCAGTACTTC.

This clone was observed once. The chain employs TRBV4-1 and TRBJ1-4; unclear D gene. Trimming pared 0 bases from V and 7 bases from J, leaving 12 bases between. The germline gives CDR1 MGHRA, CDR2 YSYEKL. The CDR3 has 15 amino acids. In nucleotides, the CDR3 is TGCGCCAGCAGCCAAGATTATAAAGGAACTGAAAAACTGTTTTTT. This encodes CASSQDYKGTEKLFF.

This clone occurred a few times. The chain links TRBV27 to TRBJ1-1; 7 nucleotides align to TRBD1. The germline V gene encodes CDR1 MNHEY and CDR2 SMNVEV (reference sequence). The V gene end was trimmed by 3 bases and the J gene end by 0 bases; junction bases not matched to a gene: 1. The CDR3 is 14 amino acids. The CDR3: CASSFDRVNTEAFF. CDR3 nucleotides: TGTGCCAGCAGTTTCGACAGGGTGAACACTGAAGCTTTCTTT.

DNA for the CDR3: TGTGCCAGCAGTTTAGGCAGCTGGGGCTACACCTTC. Its protein product is CASSLGSWGYTF. J is TRBJ1-2 and V is TRBV28, with D hard to call. The CDR3 spans 12 residues. CDR1 and CDR2 (germline): MDHEN, SYDVKM. Deletions cut 2 bases from V and 8 bases from J, with 9 bases between.

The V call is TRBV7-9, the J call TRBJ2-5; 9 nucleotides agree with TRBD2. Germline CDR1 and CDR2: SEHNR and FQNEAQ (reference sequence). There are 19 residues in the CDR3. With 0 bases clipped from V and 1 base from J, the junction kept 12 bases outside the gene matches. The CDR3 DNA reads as TGTGCCAGCAGCTTAGCGTTCGGGGCTAGCGGGGACGTCCAAGAGACCCAGTACTTC. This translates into CASSLAFGASGDVQETQYF.

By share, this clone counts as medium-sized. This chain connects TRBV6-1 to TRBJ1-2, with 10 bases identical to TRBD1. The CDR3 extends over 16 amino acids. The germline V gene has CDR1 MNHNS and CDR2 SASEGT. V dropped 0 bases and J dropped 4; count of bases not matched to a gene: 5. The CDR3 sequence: CASSEAVGQGGYGYTF. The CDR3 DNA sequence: TGTGCCAGCAGTGAAGCCGTCGGACAGGGGGGCTATGGCTACACCTTC.

The CDR3 region has the DNA TGTGCCAGTAGTATAGAGGCCAGATCCTACGAGCAGTACTTC. This gives the protein CASSIEARSYEQYF. The chain is built from TRBV19 and TRBJ2-7; D is ambiguous. The CDR3 loop spans 14 amino acids. The germline V and J ends were trimmed by 0 bases and 1 base, with 7 bases remaining between them. Germline lookup yields CDR1 LNHDA and CDR2 SQIVND (reference sequence).